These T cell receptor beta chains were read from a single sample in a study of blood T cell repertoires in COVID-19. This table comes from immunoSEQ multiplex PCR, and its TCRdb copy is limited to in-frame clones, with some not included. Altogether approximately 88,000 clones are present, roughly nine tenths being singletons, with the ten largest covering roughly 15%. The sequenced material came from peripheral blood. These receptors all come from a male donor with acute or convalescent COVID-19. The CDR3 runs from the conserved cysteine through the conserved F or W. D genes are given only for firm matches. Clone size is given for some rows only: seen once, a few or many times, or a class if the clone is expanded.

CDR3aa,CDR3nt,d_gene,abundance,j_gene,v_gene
CASSRTQLGAYEQYF,TGTGCCAGCAGCCGGACCCAACTAGGCGCCTACGAGCAGTACTTC,.,few,TRBJ2-7,TRBV11-2
CSAGLYDEQYF,TGCAGCGCCGGCCTCTACGACGAGCAGTACTTC,.,.,TRBJ2-7,TRBV29-1
CATSLRQARGYTF,TGTGCCACCAGCCTCCGACAGGCCAGAGGCTACACCTTC,.,.,TRBJ1-2,TRBV15
CASSQVGGNYGYTF,TGTGCCAGCAGCCAGGTCGGGGGAAACTATGGCTACACCTTC,.,few,TRBJ1-2,TRBV3-1/TRBV3-2
CASSSGGRGDTQYF,TGTGCCAGCAGCAGCGGGGGACGCGGAGATACGCAGTATTTT,TRBD2,.,TRBJ2-3,TRBV7-8
CASSQSVRGTQYF,TGTGCCAGCAGCCAATCAGTTCGGGGTACGCAGTATTTT,.,.,TRBJ2-3,TRBV14
CASSQGGDFGNYEQYF,TGCGCCAGCAGCCAAGGGGGGGATTTCGGGAACTACGAGCAGTACTTC,.,once,TRBJ2-7,TRBV4-1
CASSLDLGPGGIYEQYF,TGCGCCAGCAGCTTGGACCTTGGACCGGGAGGGATCTACGAGCAGTACTTC,TRBD2,.,TRBJ2-7,TRBV5-1
CASSLTGPNTEAFF,TGTGCCAGCAGTTTGACAGGGCCGAACACTGAAGCTTTCTTT,TRBD1,few,TRBJ1-1,TRBV28
CASSDRENYGYTF,TGTGCCAGCAGCGACCGGGAGAACTATGGCTACACCTTC,.,.,TRBJ1-2,TRBV6-5
CASKQQSSYNEQFF,TGTGCCTCAAAACAGCAGAGCTCCTACAATGAGCAGTTCTTC,.,.,TRBJ2-1,TRBV19
CASSLGTGVDTQYF,TGTGCCAGCAGCTTGGGGACAGGGGTGGATACGCAGTATTTT,TRBD1,.,TRBJ2-3,TRBV5-4
CASSLGGQGAEGAEAFF,TGTGCCAGCAGCCTAGGGGGACAGGGGGCCGAGGGTGCTGAAGCTTTCTTT,TRBD1,.,TRBJ1-1,TRBV11-3
CASNQAEHYGNTIYF,TGTGCCAGCAACCAAGCCGAGCATTATGGAAACACCATATATTTT,.,.,TRBJ1-3,TRBV6-5
CSGRDRLNTGELFF,TGCAGCGGACGGGACAGGTTAAACACCGGGGAGCTGTTTTTT,TRBD1,.,TRBJ2-2,TRBV29-1
CASSLDGTESTDTQYF,TGCGCCAGCAGCTTGGATGGGACAGAAAGCACAGATACGCAGTATTTT,TRBD1,.,TRBJ2-3,TRBV5-1
CASSLYGDSYGYTF,TGTGCCAGCAGTTTGTACGGGGACAGCTATGGCTACACCTTC,TRBD1,.,TRBJ1-2,TRBV28
CASSQANRVSGNTIYF,TGTGCCAGCAGCCAAGCTAACAGGGTATCTGGAAACACCATATATTTT,.,few,TRBJ1-3,TRBV4-2
CASSPGDGVYQPQHF,TGTGCCAGCAGCCCCGGAGACGGCGTTTATCAGCCCCAGCATTTT,.,.,TRBJ1-5,TRBV6-2/TRBV6-3
CASSLGPGTGLSSYEQYF,TGTGCCAGCAGCTTAGGGCCAGGGACAGGGCTTAGCTCCTACGAGCAGTACTTC,TRBD1,once,TRBJ2-7,TRBV7-2
CASSLGGQDPNTEAFF,TGCGCCAGCAGCCTGGGCGGGCAGGACCCGAACACTGAAGCTTTCTTT,.,.,TRBJ1-1,TRBV5-1
CASSLGEGTQYF,TGTGCCAGCAGTTTAGGGGAGGGCACGCAGTATTTT,TRBD2,.,TRBJ2-3,TRBV6-6
CASSYGRGAEPQHF,TGTGCCAGCAGTTACGGGCGGGGAGCGGAGCCCCAGCATTTT,.,.,TRBJ1-5,TRBV6-6
CATSEELAGGRGPGELFF,TGTGCCACCAGTGAGGAACTAGCGGGGGGCCGGGGGCCCGGGGAGCTGTTTTTT,TRBD2,.,TRBJ2-2,TRBV24-1
CASSSGENTEAFF,TGTGCCAGCTCATCAGGGGAGAACACTGAAGCTTTCTTT,.,.,TRBJ1-1,TRBV18
CAWTSGTYEQYF,TGTGCCTGGACATCAGGGACCTACGAGCAGTACTTC,.,many,TRBJ2-7,TRBV30
CASGPTTGGNTEAFF,TGTGCCAGCGGTCCGACGACAGGGGGGAACACTGAAGCTTTCTTT,TRBD1,.,TRBJ1-1,TRBV5-4
CAWSVYRINYGYTF,TGTGCCTGGAGTGTGTACAGGATCAACTATGGCTACACCTTC,.,.,TRBJ1-2,TRBV30
CASSLGGQGPEKLFF,TGCGCCAGCAGCTTGGGGGGACAGGGCCCCGAAAAACTGTTTTTT,TRBD1,once,TRBJ1-4,TRBV5-1
CASSERWDRVDYGYTF,TGTGCCAGCAGTGAAAGGTGGGACAGGGTGGACTATGGCTACACCTTC,TRBD1,.,TRBJ1-2,TRBV2
CSASMATGQETQYF,TGCAGTGCTAGTATGGCGACAGGGCAAGAGACCCAGTACTTC,TRBD1,.,TRBJ2-5,TRBV20-1
CASIPRDRENTEAFF,TGTGCCAGCATCCCTAGGGACAGGGAGAACACTGAAGCTTTCTTT,TRBD1,.,TRBJ1-1,TRBV11-2
CASSDRTGGGEKLFF,TGTGCCAGCAGTGATAGGACAGGGGGCGGTGAAAAACTGTTTTTT,TRBD1,.,TRBJ1-4,TRBV2
CASSQGLVGDTDTQYF,TGTGCCAGCAGTCAAGGACTGGTAGGGGACACAGATACGCAGTATTTT,.,.,TRBJ2-3,TRBV4-2
CASGITGVAGELFF,TGTGCCAGCGGCATTACAGGGGTGGCCGGGGAGCTGTTTTTT,TRBD1,few,TRBJ2-2,TRBV27
CASSPRDRVNSPLHF,TGTGCCAGCAGCCCGAGGGACAGGGTTAATTCACCCCTCCACTTT,TRBD1,.,TRBJ1-6,TRBV28
CASSQSFGVGDNQPQHF,TGTGCCAGCAGCCAGAGTTTCGGGGTTGGGGACAATCAGCCCCAGCATTTT,.,few,TRBJ1-5,TRBV3-1/TRBV3-2
CASSQGQGGTDTQYF,TGTGCCAGCAGTCAGGGACAGGGGGGAACAGATACGCAGTATTTT,TRBD1,.,TRBJ2-3,TRBV2
CASSDDGTGANQPQHF,TGTGCCAGCAGTGATGATGGGACAGGGGCCAATCAGCCCCAGCATTTT,TRBD1,.,TRBJ1-5,TRBV2
CAWSVGQGVEAFF,TGTGCCTGGAGTGTAGGCCAGGGGGTTGAAGCTTTCTTT,TRBD1,.,TRBJ1-1,TRBV30
CATSGAGGGYTF,TGTGCCACCAGTGGAGCCGGGGGTGGCTACACCTTC,.,.,TRBJ1-2,TRBV24-1
CASRGDRGANYGYTF,TGTGCCAGCAGGGGGGACAGGGGAGCTAACTATGGCTACACCTTC,TRBD1,.,TRBJ1-2,TRBV6-5
CASSPRGALVNTEAFF,TGTGCCAGCAGCCCCCGGGGGGCCTTGGTGAACACTGAAGCTTTCTTT,.,once,TRBJ1-1,TRBV7-6
CASSLMGREGYTF,TGTGCCAGCAGTTTAATGGGGAGGGAAGGCTACACCTTC,.,.,TRBJ1-2,TRBV12-3/TRBV12-4
CASSGGIHTGELFF,TGTGCCAGCAGCGGGGGGATCCACACCGGGGAGCTGTTTTTT,.,.,TRBJ2-2,TRBV7-2
CASSYGQSGEQYF,TGTGCCAGCAGTTATGGGCAGTCCGGAGAGCAGTACTTC,.,.,TRBJ2-7,TRBV6-6
CASSFREAFF,TGTGCCAGCAGCTTCAGGGAAGCTTTCTTT,.,.,TRBJ1-1,TRBV6-5
CASSLTGGSTLSGNTIYF,TGTGCCAGCAGCCTCACAGGGGGCTCCACATTATCTGGAAACACCATATATTTT,TRBD1,.,TRBJ1-3,TRBV3-1/TRBV3-2
CASSLTGRVTGELFF,TGTGCCAGCAGCTTAACAGGGAGGGTGACCGGGGAGCTGTTTTTT,.,.,TRBJ2-2,TRBV13
CASSLGTSGKETQYF,TGTGCCAGTAGCCTCGGGACTAGCGGAAAAGAGACCCAGTACTTC,TRBD2,.,TRBJ2-5,TRBV19
CASSLSGTGGFSETQYF,TGTGCCAGCAGCTTATCCGGGACAGGGGGATTTTCAGAGACCCAGTACTTC,TRBD1,.,TRBJ2-5,TRBV7-9
CASKESGQMNTEAFF,TGTGCCAGTAAGGAAAGCGGACAGATGAACACTGAAGCTTTCTTT,.,.,TRBJ1-1,TRBV19
CASALSSYNEQFF,TGTGCTAGTGCTCTGAGCTCCTACAATGAGCAGTTCTTC,.,once,TRBJ2-1,TRBV12-5
CASYRAGAGYTF,TGTGCCAGCTACCGGGCGGGGGCTGGCTACACCTTC,.,.,TRBJ1-2,TRBV6-5
CASWGELNEKLFF,TGTGCCAGCTGGGGGGAATTGAATGAAAAACTGTTTTTT,.,.,TRBJ1-4,TRBV6-5
CASSPSTTSGGTYEQYF,TGTGCCAGCTCACCTTCCACGACTAGCGGGGGGACCTACGAGCAGTACTTC,TRBD2,.,TRBJ2-7,TRBV18
CASRGTGRNGELFF,TGTGCCAGTAGGGGGACAGGGAGAAACGGGGAGCTGTTTTTT,TRBD1,.,TRBJ2-2,TRBV19
CASSLGDYGQETQYF,TGCGCCAGCAGCTTGGGGGACTACGGCCAAGAGACCCAGTACTTC,TRBD2,few,TRBJ2-5,TRBV5-1
CASSLWGGNQPQHF,TGTGCCAGCAGTTTATGGGGAGGCAATCAGCCCCAGCATTTT,.,.,TRBJ1-5,TRBV28
CAWDRGLNEKLFF,TGTGCCTGGGACAGGGGTCTTAATGAAAAACTGTTTTTT,TRBD1,.,TRBJ1-4,TRBV30